These 17 T cell receptor beta chains share one sample of origin, sequenced in a study of low-dose radiotherapy and immunotherapy resistance in tumors. This sample's time point: after trial treatment. Sample treatment: LDRT plus nivolumab, ipilimumab, low-dose cyclophosphamide and aspirin (RACIN trial). TRAV- and TRBV-specific primers, spanning alpha and beta chains, primed first-strand cDNA. It was with a constant-region primer and a V-primer adapter that TCRs were amplified over roughly 18 PCR cycles. One entry per CDR3 protein results from TCRdb running MiXCR on the reads. The data show tens of thousands of distinct CDR3 sequences, around 17% seen once. Sequenced here: PBMCs, sampled after low-dose radiotherapy plus immunotherapy. The receptor set was obtained from a male donor with prostate cancer.

The CDR3 DNA reads TGTGCCAGCAGTGCTGGACAGGGGGCGCGCTATGGCTACACCTTC. It encodes CASSAGQGARYGYTF. The chain links TRBV27 to TRBJ1-2; 11 positions match TRBD1. V was clipped by 5 bases and J by 4 bases; unmatched bases: 6. The CDR3 loop spans 15 amino acids. The V gene's germline CDR1 is MNHEY and CDR2 SMNVEV (reference sequence).

This clonotype was seen a handful of times. In DNA, the CDR3 is TGTGCCAGCAGTTTTACCGGAGGGCAGGTTAGTGAGCAGTTCTTC. Protein product: CASSFTGGQVSEQFF. V gene TRBV12-3 or TRBV12-4 combines with J gene TRBJ2-1, with a possible D match to TRBD2 (6 bases). CDR3 length: 15 residues. Deletions cut 3 bases from V and 9 bases from J, with 18 bases between.

In its sample, this clonotype was seen many times. J is TRBJ2-1 and V is TRBV24-1; D not resolved. The CDR3 runs to 12 residues. Germline-derived CDR1 and CDR2 are KGHDR and SFDVKD. V was pared by 3 bases and J by 9 bases, with 8 bases between. In DNA form, the CDR3 reads TGTGCCACCAGTGATCAACTATTTGAGCAGTTCTTC. It specifies CATSDQLFEQFF.

This clonotype showed up many times. The gene calls are TRBV5-1 and TRBJ2-7; D is unclear. Germline values: CDR1 SGHRS, CDR2 YFSETQ. The CDR3 extends over 14 amino acids. Trimming shortened V by 3 bases and J by 0 bases, and 10 bases separated the two germline ends. The CDR3 nucleotides are TGCGCCAGCAGCTCGATGACAAACTCCTACGAGCAGTACTTC. This encodes CASSSMTNSYEQYF.

This clonotype was observed many times. The CDR3 protein is CASSYWTGELFF. The DNA for the CDR3 is TGTGCCAGCAGTTACTGGACCGGGGAGCTGTTTTTT. The chain couples TRBV6-6 to TRBJ2-2; no reliable D call. The CDR3 loop spans 12 amino acids. Germline assignment: CDR1 MNHNY and CDR2 SVGAGI (reference sequence). Deletions cut 1 base from V and 5 bases from J, with 2 bases between.

This clonotype has at least ten counts. V is TRBV28 and J is TRBJ2-2; 7 bases are shared with TRBD1. Germline V gene sequence: CDR1 MDHEN, CDR2 SYDVKM. V gave up 6 bases and J gave up 4 bases; unmatched junction bases: 8. CDR3 length equals 15 residues. The CDR3 region is CASSPTTGRTGELFF. The CDR3 DNA reads TGTGCCAGCAGCCCCACGACAGGGCGCACCGGGGAGCTGTTTTTT.

This clonotype was counted ten times or more. The chain is built from TRBV7-9 and TRBJ1-5; possibly TRBD1 for D (5 bases). Trimming took off 1 base at V and 5 bases at J, with 12 bases between the two ends. The CDR3 has 15 amino acids. Germline CDR1 and CDR2: SEHNR and FQNEAQ (reference sequence). The DNA for the CDR3 is TGTGCCAGCAGCTTAGAAGGCAGGGCCCATCAGCCCCAGCATTTT. Its translation is CASSLEGRAHQPQHF.

As for this clonotype: A far larger clone is one nucleotide away, so this likely arose from a read error. V usage is TRBV1 and J usage is TRBJ2-2; TRBD1, the table's D call, lacks a check against the DNA. TRBV1 is flagged as a pseudogene. The CDR3 is made up of 16 amino acids. This CDR3 reads CASSFWAGAGTGELFF. The CDR3 DNA follows: TGCGCCAGCAGCTTTTGGGCAGGGGCCGGCACCGGGGAGCTGTTTTTT.

The chain recombines TRBV27 with TRBJ2-7; D might be TRBD1 or TRBD2, each matching 5 bases. Per germline, CDR1 MNHEY and CDR2 SMNVEV (reference sequence). This CDR3 has 14 residues. Trimming cost V 3 bases and J 4 bases, with 13 bases left between them. In DNA form, the CDR3 reads TGTGCCAGCAGTTTTGGGACCGCCTGGTACGAGCAGTACTTC. This translates into CASSFGTAWYEQYF.

This clonotype appeared many times. The chain has TRBV20-1 and TRBJ2-2; 9 bases are shared with TRBD1. Germline V lookup: CDR1 DFQATT, CDR2 SNEGSKA (reference sequence). The CDR3 length is 14 residues. V trimming: 5 bases; J trimming: 1 base; junction bases outside the gene matches: 2. The CDR3 reads CSAPDRGNTGELFF. In nucleotides, the CDR3 is TGCAGTGCTCCGGACAGGGGGAACACCGGGGAGCTGTTTTTT.

This clonotype was counted many times. The chain employs TRBV29-1 and TRBJ2-1; 11 nucleotides match TRBD2. After removal of 1 base from V and 9 bases from J, the junction contained 2 bases not matched to a gene. The germline gives CDR1 SQVTM, CDR2 ANQGSEA. CDR3 size: 13 residues. The CDR3 here is CSVEGLAGGEQFF. The CDR3 coding sequence is TGCAGCGTTGAAGGGCTAGCGGGAGGTGAGCAGTTCTTC.

On this clonotype itself: A far larger clone differs by one base, so this is likely a read error. This chain joins TRBV5-1 and TRBJ2-2, with unresolved D. CDR1 SGHRS and CDR2 YFSETQ come from the germline V gene. The CDR3 has 14 residues. The CDR3: CASSFSTGTGELFF. The DNA of the CDR3 is TGTGCCAGCAGCTTTAGCACGGGCACCGGGGAGCTGTTTTTT.

Comment on this clonotype: A much more abundant neighbour one base away suggests this may be a read error. This rearrangement joins TRBV28 to TRBJ2-1; 11 nucleotides line up with TRBD2. The J segment lost 10 bases and the V segment lost 7 bases, leaving 12 bases of the junction unmatched. The length of the CDR3 is 15 residues. The germline V gene encodes CDR1 MDHEN and CDR2 SYDVKM. CDR3 amino acids: CASKGLAGGEEEQFF. The CDR3 region has the DNA TGTGCCAGCAAGGGCCTAGCGGGAGGAGAGGAGGAGCAGTTCTTC.

This clonotype was recorded many times. The chain links TRBV5-1 to TRBJ2-1; no clear D. CDR1 SGHRS and CDR2 YFSETQ come from the germline V gene. V gave up 4 bases and J gave up 4 bases, with 9 bases separating them. CDR3 size: 13 residues. Written as DNA, the CDR3 is TGCGCCAGCAGCCCCGTCCCTTACAATGAGCAGTTCTTC. Its translation: CASSPVPYNEQFF.

This clonotype was observed at least ten times. The genes are TRBV20-1 and TRBJ2-1, with 7 bases lining up with TRBD1. The junction had 8 bases not matched to a gene; V was cut back by 6 bases and J by 9 bases. From germline, CDR1 is DFQATT and CDR2 SNEGSKA (reference sequence). This CDR3 is 12 amino acids long. CDR3 loop: CSALGQIVEQFF. The DNA for the CDR3 is TGCAGTGCGCTGGGACAGATTGTTGAGCAGTTCTTC.

With regard to this clonotype: This could be a read error, since a much larger clone is one nucleotide away. The genes are TRBV27 and TRBJ2-7, with TRBD2 matching over 7 bases. This CDR3 comprises 12 residues. Germline V CDR1 and CDR2: MNHEY, SMNVEV (reference sequence). The ends lost 8 bases at V and 9 bases at J; junction bases unmatched: 10. CDR3 bases: TGTGCCAGCGGCAGGATGGGGGGGGGGCAGTACTTC. It codes for CASGRMGGGQYF.

This clonotype was counted at least ten times. The V call is TRBV29-1, the J call TRBJ2-1, with D unresolved. CDR1 and CDR2 (germline): SQVTM, ANQGSEA. The CDR3 runs 15 residues. Deletions cut 0 bases from V and 4 bases from J, with 13 bases between. CDR3 nucleotide sequence: TGCAGCGTTGAAGATTTTGGCTCCGTATACAATGAGCAGTTCTTC. It is translated as CSVEDFGSVYNEQFF.